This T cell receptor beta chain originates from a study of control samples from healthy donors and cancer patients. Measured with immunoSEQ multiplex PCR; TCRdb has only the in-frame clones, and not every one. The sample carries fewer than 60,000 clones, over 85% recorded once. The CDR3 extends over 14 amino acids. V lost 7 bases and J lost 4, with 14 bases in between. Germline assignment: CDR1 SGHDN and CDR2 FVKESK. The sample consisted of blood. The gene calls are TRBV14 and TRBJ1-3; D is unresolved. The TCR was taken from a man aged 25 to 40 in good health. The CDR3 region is CASTSSAGGNTIYF. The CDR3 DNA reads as TGTGCCAGCACCTCTTCGGCGGGGGGAAACACCATATATTTT.